The 26 T cell receptor beta chains below come from one sample, sequenced in a study of cytomegalovirus exposure and HLA in healthy donors. The assay was immunoSEQ multiplex PCR, and TCRdb's table has in-frame clones only and misses some. The table has 98,000 or so clones, approximately 85% seen once. The sample was PBMCs. Receptor source: a woman in her late teens or twenties in good health and CMV-seronegative.

As to this clone: The same CDR3 also results from other DNA sequences found in this sample. The chain employs TRBV5-1 and TRBJ2-7, with TRBD1 identical over 7 bases. The V segment lost 0 bases and the J segment 4 bases; nucleotides outside the gene matches: 19. The CDR3 covers 19 residues. Germline lookup yields CDR1 SGHRS and CDR2 YFSETQ. The CDR3 nucleotides are TGCGCCAGCAGCTTGGCCATCAAGGCGGGTCCCATACAGGGGTACGAGCAGTACTTC. This translates into CASSLAIKAGPIQGYEQYF.

This rearrangement joins TRBV2 to TRBJ2-2, with D unresolved. Per germline, CDR1 SNHLY and CDR2 FYNNEI. This CDR3 has 13 amino acids. The V end was cut by 5 bases, the J end by 16 bases, with 20 bases between. CDR3 nucleotides: TGTGCCAGCAGTCCCCCTTTACAGTTTAATCGGTTTTTT. It encodes CASSPPLQFNRFF.

CDR3 DNA sequence: TGTGCCTGGGCAACTCGGGGGACAGGGGGCGTCAGGGAAAAACTGTTTTTT. It specifies CAWATRGTGGVREKLFF. This chain links TRBV30 with TRBJ1-4; 12 positions agree with TRBD1. With V trimmed by 5 bases and J by 8 bases, 15 bases remained unmatched. Germline CDR1 is GTSNPN and CDR2 is SVGIG (reference sequence). The CDR3 covers 17 residues.

The chain joins TRBV5-4 to TRBJ2-2, with 7 bases aligning to TRBD2. Trimming took 4 bases from V and 4 from J; bases not matched to a gene: 7. Per germline, CDR1 SGHNT and CDR2 YYREEE (reference sequence). This CDR3 is built from 15 residues. This CDR3 is CASSPSGDRTGELFF. The CDR3 DNA sequence: TGTGCCAGCAGCCCCAGCGGGGATCGCACCGGGGAGCTGTTTTTT.

V is TRBV28 and J is TRBJ1-1, with D possibly matching TRBD1 (6 bases). Per the germline V gene, CDR1 is MDHEN and CDR2 is SYDVKM. V was cut by 7 bases and J by 4 bases, with 19 bases left in between. This CDR3 region has 15 residues. CDR3 sequence reads: CASTSGAQHVTEAFF. CDR3 in DNA: TGTGCCAGCACCTCAGGGGCTCAACACGTCACTGAAGCTTTCTTT.

This chain links TRBV7-3 with TRBJ2-7, with 7 bases fitting TRBD2. From germline, CDR1 is SGHTA and CDR2 FQGTGA. The junction had 22 bases not matched to a gene; V was cut back by 5 bases and J by 6 bases. The CDR3 spans 18 residues. As DNA, the CDR3 is TGTGCCAGCAGCCACGGTGGTAGCGGGCGATACGTTTTGGTCGAGCAGTACTTC. It is translated as CASSHGGSGRYVLVEQYF.

The CDR3, as DNA: TGTGCCAGCAGTTATTTAGGGGAAATGAACACTGAAGCTTTCTTT. This gives the protein CASSYLGEMNTEAFF. This rearrangement joins TRBV6-5 to TRBJ1-1; tentatively, D is TRBD1 (5 bases). Germline CDR1 MNHEY, CDR2 SVGAGI. CDR3 size: 15 residues. V dropped 3 bases and J dropped 0 bases, with 11 bases sitting between them.

The chain links TRBV28 to TRBJ1-2; no definite D call. Trimming took 2 bases from V and 8 from J, leaving 9 bases between them. Germline V gene sequence: CDR1 MDHEN, CDR2 SYDVKM. CDR3 size: 12 residues. The CDR3 bases are TGTGCCAGCAGTTTAAAGGCGGTAGGCTACACCTTC. Its translation is CASSLKAVGYTF.

This clone was recorded only once. Germline is not matched at one junction end, which may reflect a read error. This chain links TRBV27 with TRBJ2-4; TRBD1 matches 7 bases. CDR3 size: 14 residues. Germline CDR1 and CDR2: MNHEY and SMNVEV (reference sequence). CDR3 sequence (DNA): TGTGCCAGCAGATCATTGGTACCCCCCGGACAGGACGACTTC. This sequence encodes CASRSLVPPGQDDF.

This chain uses TRBV9 with TRBJ1-2; no firm D call. The germline V gene has CDR1 SGDLS and CDR2 YYNGEE. V shed 3 bases and J shed 8 bases, with 14 bases lying between them. The CDR3 loop spans 13 amino acids. DNA of the CDR3: TGTGCCAGCAGCGGCTCGGGTGGAGAAGGCTACACCTTC. Its protein is CASSGSGGEGYTF.

The chain has TRBV29-1 and TRBJ2-7, with 7 bases fitting TRBD2. This CDR3 is 16 amino acids long. In germline, CDR1 is SQVTM, CDR2 ANQGSEA. J was trimmed by 5 bases and V by 4 bases; bases with no gene match: 17. CDR3: CSVGGGESALGDEQYF. Written as DNA, the CDR3 is TGCAGCGTTGGGGGAGGGGAGTCAGCGCTTGGGGACGAGCAGTACTTC.

The chain is built from TRBV29-1 and TRBJ1-2; D perhaps matches TRBD1 (5 bases). V was cut by 1 base and J by 5 bases, with 17 bases left in between. The CDR3 consists of 15 residues. Germline CDR1 SQVTM, CDR2 ANQGSEA. In DNA form, the CDR3 reads TGCAGCGTTGAAGTCGAAGGAGGGGAGGCATATGGCTACACCTTC. This gives the protein CSVEVEGGEAYGYTF.

The chain couples TRBV10-3 to TRBJ2-5; TRBD1 aligns across 7 bases. The CDR3 is 15 amino acids. The V gene end was trimmed by 3 bases and the J gene end by 4 bases; junction bases not matched to a gene: 8. CDR1 and CDR2 from the germline V gene are ENHRY and SYGVKD. The CDR3 here is CAISDLTGEGETQYF. The CDR3 nucleotides read TGTGCCATCAGTGACCTCACAGGGGAAGGAGAGACCCAGTACTTC.

The CDR3, as DNA: TGCAGCGTTGGAGGGGGGCGGGAGGCTGAAGCTTTCTTT. Its protein product is CSVGGGREAEAFF. The V gene is TRBV29-1, the J gene TRBJ1-1; D may be TRBD1 (6 bases). The germline V gene encodes CDR1 SQVTM and CDR2 ANQGSEA. There are 13 residues in the CDR3. V was clipped by 4 bases and J by 6 bases, with 15 bases between them.

The chain couples TRBV6-5 to TRBJ2-7, with 9 bases lining up with TRBD1. J gave up 7 bases and V 1 base, and 8 bases lay outside the gene matches. The CDR3 has 15 amino acids. Germline values: CDR1 MNHEY, CDR2 SVGAGI. CDR3 amino acids: CASSYYGTGSSEQYF. Here the CDR3 DNA reads TGTGCCAGCAGTTACTATGGGACAGGGTCATCTGAGCAGTACTTC.

The rearrangement links TRBV10-3 to TRBJ1-2; D uncertain. This CDR3 spans 15 amino acids. Per germline, CDR1 ENHRY and CDR2 SYGVKD. Trimming removed 4 bases from V and 1 base from J, with 13 bases in between. The CDR3 loop is CAISAEREINYGYTF. CDR3 coding DNA: TGTGCCATCAGTGCGGAGAGGGAGATTAACTATGGCTACACCTTC.

J is TRBJ1-1 and V is TRBV19; no clear D. Germline CDR1 and CDR2: LNHDA and SQIVND (reference sequence). V shed 2 bases and J shed 6 bases, with 4 bases lying between them. The CDR3 covers 11 residues. CDR3 sequence reads: CASSILSEAFF. The CDR3, as DNA: TGTGCCAGTAGTATATTATCTGAAGCTTTCTTT.

The genes are TRBV7-6 and TRBJ2-5; D may be TRBD1 (6 bases). CDR3 size: 14 residues. Trimming removed 2 bases from V and 5 bases from J, with 12 bases in between. CDR1 and CDR2 (germline): SGHVS, FNYEAQ. Written as DNA, the CDR3 is TGTGCCAGCAGCTTATACAGGGTAGACGAGACCCAGTACTTC. Translated, it gives CASSLYRVDETQYF. Drawing the rest from reference TRBV7-6 and TRBJ2-5, the complete variable domain is GAGVSQSPRYKVTKRGQDVALRCDPISGHVSLYWYRQALGQGPEFLTYFNYEAQQDKSGLPNDRFSAERPEGSISTLTIQRTEQRDSAMYRCASSLYRVDETQYFGPGTRLLVL.

The V call is TRBV5-6, the J call TRBJ2-5; 9 positions agree with TRBD1. This CDR3 has 14 amino acids. J was trimmed by 8 bases and V by 2 bases; bases with no gene match: 7. Germline V gives CDR1 SGHDT, CDR2 YYEEEE. In nucleotides, the CDR3 is TGTGCCAGCAGCTTCCCGGGACAGGGTGAAACCCAGTACTTC. Its translation: CASSFPGQGETQYF.

The gene calls are TRBV5-1 and TRBJ2-7, with TRBD1 matching 7 bases. This CDR3 comprises 14 residues. With 2 bases clipped from V and 3 bases from J, the junction kept 5 bases outside the gene matches. Germline assignment: CDR1 SGHRS and CDR2 YFSETQ. The DNA of the CDR3 is TGCGCCAGCAGCTTTGGGACAGCTGTCTACGAGCAGTACTTC. It specifies CASSFGTAVYEQYF.

A few counts support this clone. J is TRBJ2-7 and V is TRBV4-1, with D possibly matching TRBD1 (5 bases). V dropped 3 bases and J dropped 3 bases, with 9 bases sitting between them. CDR3 length: 13 amino acids. From germline, CDR1 is MGHRA and CDR2 YSYEKL. CDR3 protein: CASSQPQGYEQYF. The CDR3 DNA reads TGCGCCAGCAGCCAGCCGCAGGGCTACGAGCAGTACTTC.

The chain carries TRBV4-1 and TRBJ1-1; D is perhaps TRBD1 (5 bases). The CDR3 has 12 amino acids. From germline, CDR1 is MGHRA and CDR2 YSYEKL. Between the trimmed V and J ends, which lost 1 base and 6 bases, there was a span of 6 bases. The CDR3 DNA is TGCGCCAGCAGCCAAGCGGGGGCTGAAGCTTTCTTT. This gives the protein CASSQAGAEAFF.

The chain combines TRBV4-1 with TRBJ1-3; D might be TRBD1 (6 bases). The germline V gene encodes CDR1 MGHRA and CDR2 YSYEKL. The length of the CDR3 is 15 residues. Trimming cost V 6 bases and J 0 bases, with 12 bases left between them. CDR3 residues: CASRIGGRSGNTIYF. The CDR3 coding sequence is TGCGCCAGCAGGATAGGGGGACGCTCTGGAAACACCATATATTTT.

V and J are TRBV7-6 and TRBJ2-7; weak D call: TRBD1 (5 bases). This CDR3 contains 11 residues. In germline, CDR1 is SGHVS, CDR2 FNYEAQ. Trimming removed 5 bases at V and 6 bases at J, with 8 bases between. The CDR3 loop is CASSQGLEQYF. DNA for the CDR3: TGTGCCAGCAGCCAGGGTCTCGAGCAGTACTTC.

The chain joins TRBV5-6 to TRBJ1-2; 7 nucleotides match TRBD1. CDR3 size: 15 residues. The junction had 13 bases not matched to a gene; V was cut back by 3 bases and J by 8 bases. Germline V gives CDR1 SGHDT, CDR2 YYEEEE. The DNA of the CDR3 is TGTGCCAGCAGCTACTTTGAGACAGGGAATGACGGCTACACCTTC. Its protein product is CASSYFETGNDGYTF.

The V and J genes are TRBV10-2 and TRBJ1-2; TRBD1 might be the D (6 bases). Trimming stripped 5 bases from V and 7 bases from J, with 8 bases between. CDR3 size: 11 residues. Germline V gives CDR1 WSHSY, CDR2 SAAADI. This CDR3 is CASSRGGGYTF. The CDR3 bases are TGCGCCAGCAGTAGAGGGGGTGGCTACACCTTC.